The rows below give T cell receptor beta chains drawn from one sample of a study of CD8 T cells in ankylosing spondylitis. TCRdb analysed the 5' RACE reads with MiXCR anew, one entry per CDR3 protein. The sample has about 420,000 distinct CDR3 sequences, about 22% seen once. Sequencing used blood, either unsorted or a sorted T cell fraction (not recorded which). These receptors originate from a male donor with ankylosing spondylitis. CDR3s include the opening cysteine and the closing phenylalanine or tryptophan. A D gene is named only where the DNA matches it firmly. Not all rows give a size; the values are once, few, many and, for expanded clones, a class.

J gene: TRBJ2-1
D gene: TRBD1
V gene: TRBV12-3/TRBV12-4
clone size: .
CDR3 DNA: TGTGCCAGCAGTTTAGCGCAGGGGGTCGATGAGCAGTTCTTC
CDR3 protein: CASSLAQGVDEQFF

J gene: TRBJ2-3
D gene: .
V gene: TRBV12-5
clone size: .
CDR3 DNA: TGTGCTAGTGGTTTGGTGGAGTCGAGTACAGATACGCAGTATTTT
CDR3 protein: CASGLVESSTDTQYF

J gene: TRBJ1-1
D gene: .
V gene: TRBV5-1
clone size: few
CDR3 DNA: TGCGCCAGCAGCTTGGGTGGCAGGCACCAGAACACTGAAGCTTTCTTT
CDR3 protein: CASSLGGRHQNTEAFF

J gene: TRBJ1-5
D gene: .
V gene: TRBV20-1
clone size: .
CDR3 DNA: TGCAGTGCTAGAGATCTCGGGGTTTTTAGCAATCAGCCCCAGCATTTT
CDR3 protein: CSARDLGVFSNQPQHF

J gene: TRBJ2-5
D gene: .
V gene: TRBV5-1
clone size: few
CDR3 DNA: TGCGCCAGCAGCTTGATCCCAGACGAGACCCAGTACTTC
CDR3 protein: CASSLIPDETQYF

J gene: TRBJ2-1
D gene: .
V gene: TRBV6-5
clone size: few
CDR3 DNA: TGTGCCAGCAGTCTACACTGGACGAGGCCAGGCTACAATGAGCAGTTCTTC
CDR3 protein: CASSLHWTRPGYNEQFF

J gene: TRBJ1-1
D gene: .
V gene: TRBV2
clone size: few
CDR3 DNA: TGTGCCAGCAGTGATGGGGCAGGACATTTATACATGAACACTGAAGCTTTCTTT
CDR3 protein: CASSDGAGHLYMNTEAFF

J gene: TRBJ2-2
D gene: TRBD1
V gene: TRBV29-1
clone size: .
CDR3 DNA: TGCAGCGTTAGGGCAGGGGGCGGCGGGGAGCTGTTTTTT
CDR3 protein: CSVRAGGGGELFF

J gene: TRBJ2-2
D gene: TRBD2
V gene: TRBV7-3
clone size: few
CDR3 DNA: TGTGCCAGCAGCTTAGGCCACCTCTCTAGCGGGCCCACCGGGGAGCTGTTTTTT
CDR3 protein: CASSLGHLSSGPTGELFF

J gene: TRBJ2-7
D gene: TRBD1
V gene: TRBV6-2/TRBV6-3
clone size: .
CDR3 DNA: TGTGCCAGCAGCAAACCGGGACAGGGAACGTGGGGCTACGAGCAGTACTTC
CDR3 protein: CASSKPGQGTWGYEQYF

J gene: TRBJ1-4
D gene: .
V gene: TRBV28
clone size: .
CDR3 DNA: TGTGCCAGCAGTTCAACGGGACACAAACGGGAGGAAAAACTGTTTTTT
CDR3 protein: CASSSTGHKREEKLFF

J gene: TRBJ1-1
D gene: .
V gene: TRBV6-1
clone size: .
CDR3 DNA: TGTGCCAGCAGATGGAGGCTCACTGAAGCTTTCTTT
CDR3 protein: CASRWRLTEAFF

J gene: TRBJ1-5
D gene: .
V gene: TRBV20-1
clone size: few
CDR3 DNA: TGCAGTGTCTCGGTCGGGGATCAGCCCCAGCATTTT
CDR3 protein: CSVSVGDQPQHF

J gene: TRBJ2-7
D gene: .
V gene: TRBV18
clone size: many
CDR3 DNA: TGTGCCAGCTCACCAGGGTTAATTCGATACGAGCAGTACTTC
CDR3 protein: CASSPGLIRYEQYF

J gene: TRBJ2-7
D gene: TRBD2
V gene: TRBV18
clone size: .
CDR3 DNA: TGTGCCAGCTCACCACGTATAAGCGGGAACTACGAGCAGTACTTC
CDR3 protein: CASSPRISGNYEQYF

J gene: TRBJ1-4
D gene: .
V gene: TRBV5-6
clone size: .
CDR3 DNA: TGTGCCAGCAGCTTGGACAGATATGAAAAACTGTTTTTT
CDR3 protein: CASSLDRYEKLFF

J gene: TRBJ2-1
D gene: TRBD2
V gene: TRBV24-1
clone size: few
CDR3 DNA: TGTGCCACCAGTGATGCGACTAGCATGAATGAGCAGTTCTTC
CDR3 protein: CATSDATSMNEQFF

J gene: TRBJ2-5
D gene: TRBD2
V gene: TRBV29-1
clone size: many
CDR3 DNA: TGCAGCGTCCGGACTAGTCCATGGGAGACCCAGTACTTC
CDR3 protein: CSVRTSPWETQYF

J gene: TRBJ2-7
D gene: .
V gene: TRBV28
clone size: .
CDR3 DNA: TGTGCCAGCAGTATTGTGACCCACGAGCAGTACTTC
CDR3 protein: CASSIVTHEQYF

J gene: TRBJ2-5
D gene: TRBD2
V gene: TRBV20-1
clone size: many
CDR3 DNA: TGCAGTGCTAGAGACTTTCTAGCGGGAGCTGGGGAGACCCAGTACTTC
CDR3 protein: CSARDFLAGAGETQYF

J gene: TRBJ2-5
D gene: .
V gene: TRBV20-1
clone size: many
CDR3 DNA: TGCAGTGCTAGCGGGCGCCAAGAGACCCAGTACTTC
CDR3 protein: CSASGRQETQYF

J gene: TRBJ2-1
D gene: TRBD2
V gene: TRBV29-1
clone size: many
CDR3 DNA: TGCAGCGTCTCCGGGGCTGAAGGGAGGGTGAATGAGCAGTTCTTC
CDR3 protein: CSVSGAEGRVNEQFF

J gene: TRBJ2-3
D gene: .
V gene: TRBV2
clone size: few
CDR3 DNA: TGTGCCAGCAGTGAATTGAGACAGAAATCAGATACGCAGTATTTT
CDR3 protein: CASSELRQKSDTQYF

J gene: TRBJ2-2
D gene: .
V gene: TRBV20-1
clone size: few
CDR3 DNA: TGCAGTGCAAGACAGGCCGGGGAGCTGTTTTTT
CDR3 protein: CSARQAGELFF

J gene: TRBJ1-5
D gene: .
V gene: TRBV9
clone size: few
CDR3 DNA: TGTGCCAGCAGCGGTGACAGGTTCGATCAGCCCCAGCATTTT
CDR3 protein: CASSGDRFDQPQHF

J gene: TRBJ2-7
D gene: TRBD1
V gene: TRBV29-1
clone size: .
CDR3 DNA: TGCAGCGTTCTACACCGACAGGGGGGTTCCTACGAGCAGTACTTC
CDR3 protein: CSVLHRQGGSYEQYF

J gene: TRBJ2-1
D gene: .
V gene: TRBV5-1
clone size: few
CDR3 DNA: TGCGCCAGCAGCTGGACGGCAGGACATTCCGATGAGCAGTTCTTC
CDR3 protein: CASSWTAGHSDEQFF

J gene: TRBJ2-1
D gene: .
V gene: TRBV20-1
clone size: few
CDR3 DNA: TGCAGTGCTAGGACTTTTTGGTACAATGAGCAGTTCTTC
CDR3 protein: CSARTFWYNEQFF

J gene: TRBJ2-1
D gene: .
V gene: TRBV20-1
clone size: .
CDR3 DNA: TGCAGTGCTAGCGGGTCTAGTTGGGGCAATGAGCAGTTCTTC
CDR3 protein: CSASGSSWGNEQFF

J gene: TRBJ2-6
D gene: .
V gene: TRBV12-3/TRBV12-4
clone size: few
CDR3 DNA: TGTGCCAGCAGAGCAGGGGTTGCCGGGGCCAACGTCCTGACTTTC
CDR3 protein: CASRAGVAGANVLTF

J gene: TRBJ1-4
D gene: .
V gene: TRBV12-3/TRBV12-4
clone size: .
CDR3 DNA: TGTGCCAGCACCGGTGAGGAAGAAAAACTGTTTTTT
CDR3 protein: CASTGEEEKLFF

J gene: TRBJ2-7
D gene: TRBD1
V gene: TRBV14
clone size: .
CDR3 DNA: TGTGCCAGCAGCCAAGTGAGAACAGGGGGCACGTACTTC
CDR3 protein: CASSQVRTGGTYF

J gene: TRBJ2-2
D gene: TRBD1
V gene: TRBV5-1
clone size: few
CDR3 DNA: TGCGCCAGCAGCTGGGGGACAGGCAGTTTTAACACCGGGGAGCTGTTTTTT
CDR3 protein: CASSWGTGSFNTGELFF

J gene: TRBJ2-2
D gene: TRBD2
V gene: TRBV18
clone size: .
CDR3 DNA: TGTGCCAGCTCACCACTTAGCGGGATTCAAGCCGGGGAGCTGTTTTTT
CDR3 protein: CASSPLSGIQAGELFF

J gene: TRBJ1-5
D gene: TRBD1
V gene: TRBV28
clone size: .
CDR3 DNA: TGTGCCAGCAGTCCCACTCCCAGGGGGCGAATTGGTCAGCCCCAGCATTTT
CDR3 protein: CASSPTPRGRIGQPQHF

J gene: TRBJ1-5
D gene: .
V gene: TRBV7-9
clone size: few
CDR3 DNA: TGTGCCAGCAGCCCCAGCACGGAAAATCAGCCCCAGCATTTT
CDR3 protein: CASSPSTENQPQHF

J gene: TRBJ1-2
D gene: .
V gene: TRBV7-2
clone size: .
CDR3 DNA: TGTGCCAGCAGCTATACGGGGGGAAACTATGGCTACACCTTC
CDR3 protein: CASSYTGGNYGYTF

J gene: TRBJ2-3
D gene: TRBD1
V gene: TRBV29-1
clone size: few
CDR3 DNA: TGCAGCGTTGCGGTGACAGGGGTTACAGATACGCAGTATTTT
CDR3 protein: CSVAVTGVTDTQYF

J gene: TRBJ2-1
D gene: .
V gene: TRBV7-2
clone size: .
CDR3 DNA: TGTGCCAGCAGGCGTTCCGGCGGGGTCAATGAGCAGTTCTTC
CDR3 protein: CASRRSGGVNEQFF

J gene: TRBJ2-6
D gene: .
V gene: TRBV5-1
clone size: few
CDR3 DNA: TGCGCCAGCAGCAGGGGACCTGGGGCCAACGTCCTGACTTTC
CDR3 protein: CASSRGPGANVLTF

J gene: TRBJ1-1
D gene: TRBD1
V gene: TRBV11-1
clone size: .
CDR3 DNA: TGTGCCAGCAGCTTAGCCCGGACAGGGAGGGCTGAAGCTTTCTTT
CDR3 protein: CASSLARTGRAEAFF

J gene: TRBJ2-3
D gene: .
V gene: TRBV4-1
clone size: few
CDR3 DNA: TGCGCCAGCAGCCAAGATATCCGCACAGATACGCAGTATTTT
CDR3 protein: CASSQDIRTDTQYF

J gene: TRBJ2-1
D gene: .
V gene: TRBV5-5
clone size: .
CDR3 DNA: TGTGCCAGCAGCTTGGTTGGTAGCGCCTCTATACTGTACAATGAGCAGTTCTTC
CDR3 protein: CASSLVGSASILYNEQFF

J gene: TRBJ1-2
D gene: TRBD1
V gene: TRBV12-3/TRBV12-4
clone size: .
CDR3 DNA: TGTGCCAGCAGTTGGACAGGGGTGACAGGCTACACCTTC
CDR3 protein: CASSWTGVTGYTF

J gene: TRBJ1-6
D gene: TRBD1
V gene: TRBV12-3/TRBV12-4
clone size: few
CDR3 DNA: TGTGCCAGCAGTCTAGGGACAGGGCATTCACCCCTCCACTTT
CDR3 protein: CASSLGTGHSPLHF

J gene: TRBJ2-2
D gene: .
V gene: TRBV5-1
clone size: few
CDR3 DNA: TGCGCCAGCAGCCCAACGTACACCGGGGAGCTGTTTTTT
CDR3 protein: CASSPTYTGELFF

J gene: TRBJ2-7
D gene: .
V gene: TRBV3-1
clone size: few
CDR3 DNA: TGTGCCAGCAGCCAAGCCAGCGGGTCCTACTACGAGCAGTACTTC
CDR3 protein: CASSQASGSYYEQYF

J gene: TRBJ2-1
D gene: .
V gene: TRBV30
clone size: few
CDR3 DNA: TGTGCCTGGATCAACATGAGGAGGGCGCTTAATGAGCAGTTCTTC
CDR3 protein: CAWINMRRALNEQFF

J gene: TRBJ1-5
D gene: .
V gene: TRBV6-2/TRBV6-3
clone size: few
CDR3 DNA: TGTGCCAGCAGTTACGGGGCAGGGAGTCAGCCCCAGCATTTT
CDR3 protein: CASSYGAGSQPQHF

J gene: TRBJ2-1
D gene: .
V gene: TRBV27
clone size: few
CDR3 DNA: TGTGCCAGCAGTTTAAGGGCCACCTACAATGAGCAGTTCTTC
CDR3 protein: CASSLRATYNEQFF